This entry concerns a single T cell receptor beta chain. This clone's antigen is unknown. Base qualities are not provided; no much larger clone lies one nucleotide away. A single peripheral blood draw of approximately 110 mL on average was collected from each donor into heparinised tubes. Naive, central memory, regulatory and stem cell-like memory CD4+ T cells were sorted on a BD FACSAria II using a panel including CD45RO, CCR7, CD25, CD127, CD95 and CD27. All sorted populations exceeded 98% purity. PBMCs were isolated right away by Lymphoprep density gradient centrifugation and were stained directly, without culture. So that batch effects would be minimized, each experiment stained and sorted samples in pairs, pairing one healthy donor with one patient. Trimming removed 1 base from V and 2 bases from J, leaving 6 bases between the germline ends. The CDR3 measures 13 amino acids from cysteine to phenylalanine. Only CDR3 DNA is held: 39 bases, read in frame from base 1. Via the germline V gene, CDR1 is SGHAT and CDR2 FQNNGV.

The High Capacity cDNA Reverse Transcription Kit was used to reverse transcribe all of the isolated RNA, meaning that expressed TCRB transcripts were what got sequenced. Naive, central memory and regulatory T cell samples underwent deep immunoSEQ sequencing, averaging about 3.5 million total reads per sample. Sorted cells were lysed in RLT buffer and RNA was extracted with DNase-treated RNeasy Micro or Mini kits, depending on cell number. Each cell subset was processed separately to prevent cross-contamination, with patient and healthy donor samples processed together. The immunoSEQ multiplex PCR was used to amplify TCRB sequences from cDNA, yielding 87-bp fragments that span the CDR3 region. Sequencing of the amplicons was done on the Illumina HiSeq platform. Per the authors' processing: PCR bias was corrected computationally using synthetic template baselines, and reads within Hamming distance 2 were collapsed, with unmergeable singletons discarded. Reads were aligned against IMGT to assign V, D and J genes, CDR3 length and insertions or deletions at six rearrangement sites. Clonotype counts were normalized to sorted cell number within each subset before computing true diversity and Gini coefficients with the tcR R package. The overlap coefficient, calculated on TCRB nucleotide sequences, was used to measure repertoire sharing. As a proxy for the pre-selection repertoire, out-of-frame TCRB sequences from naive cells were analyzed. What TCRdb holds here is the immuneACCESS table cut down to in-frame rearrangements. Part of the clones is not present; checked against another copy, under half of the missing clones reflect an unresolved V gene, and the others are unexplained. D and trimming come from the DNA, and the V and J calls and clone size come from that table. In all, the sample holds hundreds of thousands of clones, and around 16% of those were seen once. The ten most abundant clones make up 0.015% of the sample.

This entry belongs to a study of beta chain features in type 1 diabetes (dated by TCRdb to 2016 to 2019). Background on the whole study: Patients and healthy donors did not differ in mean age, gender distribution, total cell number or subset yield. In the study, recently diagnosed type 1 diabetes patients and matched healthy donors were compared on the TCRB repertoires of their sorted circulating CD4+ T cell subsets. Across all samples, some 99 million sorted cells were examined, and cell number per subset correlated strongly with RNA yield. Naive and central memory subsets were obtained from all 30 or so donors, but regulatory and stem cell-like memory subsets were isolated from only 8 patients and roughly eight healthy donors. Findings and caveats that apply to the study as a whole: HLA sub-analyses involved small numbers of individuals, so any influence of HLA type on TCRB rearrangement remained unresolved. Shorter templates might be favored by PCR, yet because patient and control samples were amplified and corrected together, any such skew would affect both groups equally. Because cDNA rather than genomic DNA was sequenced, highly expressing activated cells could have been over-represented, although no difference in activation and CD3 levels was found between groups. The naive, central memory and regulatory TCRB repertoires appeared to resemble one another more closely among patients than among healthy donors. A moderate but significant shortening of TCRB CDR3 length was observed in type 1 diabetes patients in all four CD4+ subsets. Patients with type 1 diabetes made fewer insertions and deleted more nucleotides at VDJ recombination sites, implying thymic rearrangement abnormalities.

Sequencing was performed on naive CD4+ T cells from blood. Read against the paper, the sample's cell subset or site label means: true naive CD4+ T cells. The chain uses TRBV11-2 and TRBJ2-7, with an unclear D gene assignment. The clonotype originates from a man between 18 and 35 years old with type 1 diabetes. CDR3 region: CASSLVPAYEQYF. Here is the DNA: TGTGCCAGCAGCTTAGTTCCAGCCTACGAGCAGTACTTC.